This T cell receptor (beta chain) appears in the sequencing data of a study of a mutant IDH1 vaccine in newly diagnosed glioma. The overall study: Vaccines began 4-6 weeks after radiotherapy alone, or with temozolomide cycles. The treated population exhibited a male proportion of roughly 62%, a female proportion of about 38%, and a mean age of approximately 42 years. Therapy received beforehand was radiotherapy, temozolomide, or both, with most patients given both.

The sample's time point: week 5, during vaccination. In every dose of vaccine, 300 ug of mutant IDH1 20-mer peptide was given alongside topical imiquimod. Newly diagnosed WHO grade 3 or 4 IDH1-mutant, ATRX-lost astrocytomas were identified in the donors. Turning to this clone: The antigen remains unidentified.

The assay was immunoSEQ multiplex PCR, and TCRdb's table has in-frame clones only and misses some. The top ten clones hold 0.56% of a sample with tens of thousands of clones, around 90% of them seen once. The trim removed 5 bases at V and 3 bases at J, leaving 8 bases unmatched. CDR3 size: 15 residues. Germline-derived CDR1 and CDR2 are SGHAT and FQNNGV. The gene calls are TRBV11-2 and TRBJ2-7; 9 bases match TRBD2. Sequenced material: PBMCs, taken from a glioma patient whose treatment included an IDH1 peptide vaccine. The TCR sequence derives from a woman aged 50 to 60 with glioma. The CDR3 protein is CASSPGTSWNYEQYF. In DNA form, the CDR3 reads TGTGCCAGCAGCCCCGGGACTAGCTGGAACTACGAGCAGTACTTC.